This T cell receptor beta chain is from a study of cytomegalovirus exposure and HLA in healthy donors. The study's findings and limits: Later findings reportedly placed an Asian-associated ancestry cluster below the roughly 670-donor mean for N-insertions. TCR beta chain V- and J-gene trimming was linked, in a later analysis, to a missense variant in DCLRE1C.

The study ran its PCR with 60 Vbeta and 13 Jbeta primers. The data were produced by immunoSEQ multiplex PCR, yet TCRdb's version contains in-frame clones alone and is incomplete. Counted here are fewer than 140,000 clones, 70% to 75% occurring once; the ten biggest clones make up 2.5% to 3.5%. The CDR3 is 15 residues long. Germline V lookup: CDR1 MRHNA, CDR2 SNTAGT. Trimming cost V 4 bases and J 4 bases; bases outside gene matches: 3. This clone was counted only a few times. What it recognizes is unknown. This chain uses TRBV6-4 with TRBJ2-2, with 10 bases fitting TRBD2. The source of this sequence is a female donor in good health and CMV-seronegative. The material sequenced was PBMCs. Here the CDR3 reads CASSALAGVTGELFF. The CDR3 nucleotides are TGTGCCAGCAGTGCTCTAGCGGGAGTCACCGGGGAGCTGTTTTTT.